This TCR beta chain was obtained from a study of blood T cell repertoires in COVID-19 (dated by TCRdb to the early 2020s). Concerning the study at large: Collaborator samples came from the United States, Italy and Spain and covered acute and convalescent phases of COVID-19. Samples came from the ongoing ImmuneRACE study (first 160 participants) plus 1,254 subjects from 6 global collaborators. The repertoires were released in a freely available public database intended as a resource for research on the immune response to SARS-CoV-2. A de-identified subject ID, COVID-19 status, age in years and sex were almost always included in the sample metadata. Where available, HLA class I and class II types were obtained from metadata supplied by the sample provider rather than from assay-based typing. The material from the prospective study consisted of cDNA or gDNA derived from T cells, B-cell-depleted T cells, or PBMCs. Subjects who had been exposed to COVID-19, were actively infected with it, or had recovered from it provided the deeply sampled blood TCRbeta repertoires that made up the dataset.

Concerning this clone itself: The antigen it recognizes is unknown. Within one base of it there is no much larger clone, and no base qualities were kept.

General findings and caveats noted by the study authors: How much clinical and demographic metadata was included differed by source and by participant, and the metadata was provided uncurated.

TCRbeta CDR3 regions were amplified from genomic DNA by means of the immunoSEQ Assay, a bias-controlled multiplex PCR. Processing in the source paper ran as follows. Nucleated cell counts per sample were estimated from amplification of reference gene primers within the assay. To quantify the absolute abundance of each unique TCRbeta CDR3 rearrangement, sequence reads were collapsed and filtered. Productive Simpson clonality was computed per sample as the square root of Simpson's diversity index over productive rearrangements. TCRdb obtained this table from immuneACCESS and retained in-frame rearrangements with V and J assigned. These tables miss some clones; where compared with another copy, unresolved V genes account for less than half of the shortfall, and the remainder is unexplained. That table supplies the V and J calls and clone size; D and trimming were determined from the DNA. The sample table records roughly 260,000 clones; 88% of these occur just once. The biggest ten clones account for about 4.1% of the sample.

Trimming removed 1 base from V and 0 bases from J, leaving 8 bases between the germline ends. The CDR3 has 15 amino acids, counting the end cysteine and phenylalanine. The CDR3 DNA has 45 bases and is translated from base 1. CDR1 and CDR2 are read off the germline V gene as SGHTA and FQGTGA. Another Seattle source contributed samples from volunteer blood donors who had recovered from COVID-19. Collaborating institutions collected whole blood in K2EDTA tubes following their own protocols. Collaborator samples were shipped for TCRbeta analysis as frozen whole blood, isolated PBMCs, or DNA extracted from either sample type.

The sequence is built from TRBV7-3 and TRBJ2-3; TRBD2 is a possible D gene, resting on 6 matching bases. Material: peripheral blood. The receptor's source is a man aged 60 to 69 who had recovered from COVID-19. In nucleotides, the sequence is TGTGCCAGCAGCTTAATGGGACTGAGCACAGATACGCAGTATTTT. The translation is CASSLMGLSTDTQYF.